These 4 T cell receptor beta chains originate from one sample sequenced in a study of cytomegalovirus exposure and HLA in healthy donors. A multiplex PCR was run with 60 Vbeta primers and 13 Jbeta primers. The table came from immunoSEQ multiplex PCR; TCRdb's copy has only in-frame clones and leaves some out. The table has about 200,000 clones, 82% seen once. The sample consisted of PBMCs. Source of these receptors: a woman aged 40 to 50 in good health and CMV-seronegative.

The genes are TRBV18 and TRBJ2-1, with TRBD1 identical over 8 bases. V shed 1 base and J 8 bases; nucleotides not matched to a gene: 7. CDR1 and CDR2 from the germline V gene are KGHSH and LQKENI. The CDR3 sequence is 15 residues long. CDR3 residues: CASSPQETGVDEQFF. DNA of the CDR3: TGTGCCAGCTCACCACAGGAGACAGGGGTTGATGAGCAGTTCTTC.

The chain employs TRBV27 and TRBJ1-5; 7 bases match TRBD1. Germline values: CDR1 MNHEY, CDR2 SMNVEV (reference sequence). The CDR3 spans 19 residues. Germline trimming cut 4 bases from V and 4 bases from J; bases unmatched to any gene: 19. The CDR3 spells CASSSSRWSPDRANQPQHF. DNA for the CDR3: TGTGCCAGCAGTTCCTCCCGATGGAGCCCAGACAGGGCAAATCAGCCCCAGCATTTT.

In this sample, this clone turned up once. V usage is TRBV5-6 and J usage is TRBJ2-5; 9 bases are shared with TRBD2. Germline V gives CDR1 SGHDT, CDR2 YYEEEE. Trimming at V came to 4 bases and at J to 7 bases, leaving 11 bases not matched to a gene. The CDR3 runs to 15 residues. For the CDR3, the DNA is TGTGCCAGCAGCCTCTCGGGACTAGCATTTGGGACCCAGTACTTC. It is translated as CASSLSGLAFGTQYF.

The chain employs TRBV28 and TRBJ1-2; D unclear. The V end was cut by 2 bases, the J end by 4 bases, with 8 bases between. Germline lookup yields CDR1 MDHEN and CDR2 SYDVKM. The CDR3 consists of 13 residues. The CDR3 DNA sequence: TGTGCCAGCAGTTTAAACGGCGGCTATGGCTACACCTTC. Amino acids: CASSLNGGYGYTF.